This record looks at one TCR beta chain sequence and its context. Which antigen it targets is not known. It has no much larger one-base neighbor in the sample; base qualities were not kept. Whole blood was collected in K2EDTA tubes by collaborating institutions according to the institutions' own protocols. For TCRbeta analysis, collaborators shipped samples as frozen whole blood, isolated PBMCs, or DNA extracted from either of those sample types. These data originate in a study of blood T cell repertoires in COVID-19 (dated by TCRdb to 2019 to 2021). With respect to the entire study: Samples covering the acute and convalescent phases of COVID-19 were provided by collaborators in the United States, Italy and Spain. A freely available public database, intended as a resource for researchers studying the immune response to SARS-CoV-2, is where the repertoires were released. Where available, HLA class I and class II types were taken from metadata supplied by the sample provider and were not determined by assay-based typing. Samples came from the ongoing ImmuneRACE study (first 160 participants) plus 1,254 subjects from 6 global collaborators. The sample metadata nearly always contained a de-identified subject ID, COVID-19 status, age in years and sex. The dataset comprised deeply sampled blood TCRbeta repertoires from subjects exposed to, actively infected with, or recovered from COVID-19. The prospective study material was composed of cDNA or gDNA derived from T cells, B-cell-depleted T cells, or PBMCs.

TCRbeta CDR3 regions were amplified from genomic DNA using the immunoSEQ Assay, a bias-controlled multiplex PCR. In the original analysis: Nucleated cell counts per sample were estimated from amplification of reference gene primers within the assay. To quantify the absolute abundance of each unique TCRbeta CDR3 rearrangement, sequence reads were collapsed and filtered. For each sample, productive Simpson clonality was calculated by taking the square root of Simpson's diversity index across productive rearrangements. TCRdb mirrors the immuneACCESS table, restricted to in-frame sequences. Some clones are absent from its copies; in checked studies, under half trace to an unresolved V gene, and the reason for the others is unknown. V and J calls and clone size are as listed in that table; D and trimming were resolved from the DNA. The sample includes fewer than 130,000 clones, with less than 85% observed a single time. Together, the top ten hold 20% to 25% of the sample.

Points the paper makes about the study in general: The quantity of clinical and demographic metadata differed by source and by participant and was supplied without curation.

V gives up 4 bases and J gives up 2 bases, and the segment between their germline ends measures 9 bases. From a lookup of the germline V gene, CDR1 and CDR2 are SGHAT and FQNNGV. Taken from cysteine to phenylalanine, the CDR3 has 13 residues. Here the CDR3 DNA is all that survives: 39 bases in frame from base 1. The sample taken for sequencing was peripheral blood. The rearranged segments are TRBV11-2 and TRBJ2-7, with a weak D call of TRBD2 (6 bases match). The receptor's source is a man aged 65 to 85 with active or convalescent COVID-19. The DNA reads TGTGCCAGCAGCTCCACGGGGGCCTACGAGCAGTACTTC. The encoded protein is CASSSTGAYEQYF.